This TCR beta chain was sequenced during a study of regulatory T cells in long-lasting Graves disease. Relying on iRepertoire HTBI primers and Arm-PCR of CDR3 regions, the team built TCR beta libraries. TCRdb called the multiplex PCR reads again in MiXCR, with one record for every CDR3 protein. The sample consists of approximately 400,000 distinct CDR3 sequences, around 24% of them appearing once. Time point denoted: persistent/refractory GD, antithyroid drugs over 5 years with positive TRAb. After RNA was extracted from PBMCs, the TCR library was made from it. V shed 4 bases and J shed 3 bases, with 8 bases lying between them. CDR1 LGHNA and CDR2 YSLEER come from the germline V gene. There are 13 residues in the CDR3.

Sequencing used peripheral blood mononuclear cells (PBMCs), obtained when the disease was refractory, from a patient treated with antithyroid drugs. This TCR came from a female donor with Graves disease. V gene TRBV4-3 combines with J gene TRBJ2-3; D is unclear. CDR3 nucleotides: TGCGCCAGCAGCCCCCGATTGACAGATACGCAGTATTTT. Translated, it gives CASSPRLTDTQYF.